Presented here are 32 T cell receptor beta chains from one specimen sequenced in a study of T cells in Graves' hyperthyroidism and ophthalmopathy (dated by TCRdb to about 2019). Library preparation employed multiplex PCR. TCRdb records Illumina HiSeq 2000 as the sequencer. The TCR beta CDR3 regions were amplified from RNA transcripts. The TCR CDR3 was subjected to a first round of RT-PCR using the HTBI primer set and the Qiagen OneStep RT-PCR kit. The public reads were reanalyzed by TCRdb: fastp trimming at Q25, MiXCR alignment, in-frame beta chains only. Merged by CDR3 protein, the rows form single entries marked with the most common genes and DNA. Present in this sample are about 560,000 distinct CDR3 sequences, 16% of which were seen just once. Of the sample, 15% to 20% falls within the top ten clones. Input material: blood. The receptors were gathered from a woman under 30 with Graves' hyperthyroidism.

This chain connects TRBV24-1 to TRBJ2-1, with D uncertain. CDR3 size: 13 residues. Trimming removed 7 bases from V and 6 bases from J, with 12 bases in between. Germline loops: CDR1 KGHDR, CDR2 SFDVKD. CDR3: CATRSQLFNEQFF. The CDR3 DNA is TGTGCCACCAGGTCCCAGTTATTCAATGAGCAGTTCTTC.

This clonotype was seen only a few times. This sequence joins TRBV4-2 and TRBJ1-5; D may be TRBD1 (6 bases). Trimming shortened V by 0 bases and J by 6 bases, and 12 bases separated the two germline ends. In germline, CDR1 is LGHNA, CDR2 YNFKEQ. CDR3 size: 15 residues. In DNA form, the CDR3 reads TGTGCCAGCAGCCAAGATCCTTTAGGGGGTCAGCCCCAGCATTTT. Translated, it gives CASSQDPLGGQPQHF.

V usage is TRBV11-3 and J usage is TRBJ2-3; TRBD2 matches 10 bases. Germline-derived CDR1 and CDR2 are SGHNT and YENEEA. The J segment lost 3 bases and the V segment lost 5 bases, leaving 5 bases of the junction unmatched. This CDR3 spans 15 amino acids. The CDR3 sequence: CASSQTSGETDTQYF. The CDR3 nucleotides are TGTGCCAGCAGCCAAACTAGCGGGGAAACAGATACGCAGTATTTT.

This clonotype was recorded many times. The chain employs TRBV7-3 and TRBJ2-3; TRBD2 matches 11 bases. J was trimmed by 4 bases and V by 4 bases; bases with no gene match: 1. The CDR3 runs 14 residues. The V gene's germline CDR1 is SGHTA and CDR2 FQGTGA. CDR3 amino acids: CASSSSGGPDTQYF. The CDR3 region has the DNA TGTGCCAGCAGCTCTAGCGGGGGGCCAGATACGCAGTATTTT.

This clonotype was observed a handful of times. The V and J genes are TRBV11-3 and TRBJ2-2; no reliable D call. Germline V lookup: CDR1 SGHNT, CDR2 YENEEA. There are 14 residues in the CDR3. The germline V and J ends were trimmed by 5 bases and 2 bases, with 9 bases remaining between them. The CDR3 protein is CASSNRPNTGELFF. In DNA form, the CDR3 reads TGTGCCAGCAGCAACAGACCTAACACCGGGGAGCTGTTTTTT. The whole variable domain, filled in from reference TRBV11-3 and TRBJ2-2, reads EAGVVQSPRYKIIEKKQPVAFWCNPISGHNTLYWYLQNLGQGPELLIRYENEEAVDDSQLPKDRFSAERLKGVDSTLKIQPAELGDSAVYLCASSNRPNTGELFFGEGSRLTVL.

This chain uses TRBV19 with TRBJ1-5; D gene ambiguous. The CDR3 totals 15 residues. Germline V gene sequence: CDR1 LNHDA, CDR2 SQIVND (reference sequence). V lost 3 bases and J lost 2, with 11 bases in between. The CDR3 is CASSMSEAGNQPQHF. In DNA, the CDR3 is TGTGCCAGTAGTATGTCAGAGGCGGGCAATCAGCCCCAGCATTTT.

This clonotype has a handful of counts. The rearrangement uses TRBV6-1 and TRBJ1-1; D is possibly TRBD1 (6 bases). Trimming removed 10 bases at V and 4 bases at J, with 22 bases between. CDR1 is MNHNS, CDR2 SASEGT, per germline. The CDR3 length is 15 residues. The CDR3 is CATQYGAGAPTEAFF. The CDR3 DNA follows: TGTGCCACCCAATATGGGGCGGGGGCGCCCACTGAAGCTTTCTTT.

This clonotype was seen only a few times. The chain couples TRBV6-2 or TRBV6-3 to TRBJ1-1; no clear D gene. CDR3 length: 14 residues. Per germline, CDR1 MNHEY and CDR2 SVGEGT. V shed 0 bases and J shed 5 bases, with 10 bases lying between them. The CDR3 DNA sequence: TGTGCCAGCAGTTACTCGGGGATGGTGACTGAAGCTTTCTTT. Its protein is CASSYSGMVTEAFF.

In its sample, this clonotype was seen many times. This chain joins TRBV7-9 and TRBJ2-7; D might be TRBD2 (5 bases). Germline V gene lookup returns CDR1 SEHNR and CDR2 FQNEAQ (reference sequence). This CDR3 has 14 amino acids. V was cut by 4 bases and J by 7 bases, with 17 bases left in between. The CDR3 region is CASSSPTGFGEQYF. Here the CDR3 DNA reads TGTGCCAGCAGCTCGCCGACGGGGTTTGGGGAGCAGTACTTC.

For the CDR3, the DNA is TGTGCCAGTACCCCCAGCGGTGAAAGAGGAGATACGCAGTATTTT. Its translation is CASTPSGERGDTQYF. The chain joins TRBV19 to TRBJ2-3; D perhaps matches TRBD2 (5 bases). CDR3 length equals 15 residues. Per the germline V gene, CDR1 is LNHDA and CDR2 is SQIVND (reference sequence). V was shortened by 7 bases and J by 5 bases, with 19 bases between the two germline ends.

In this sample, this clonotype turned up a few times. The chain joins TRBV6-5 to TRBJ1-1, with TRBD1 matching 7 bases. V lost 2 bases to trimming and J lost 4 bases; unmatched junction nucleotides: 10. The CDR3 runs 16 residues. CDR1 is MNHEY, CDR2 SVGAGI, per germline. CDR3 sequence reads: CASSYPITGAATEAFF. The CDR3 DNA reads TGTGCCAGCAGTTACCCCATTACAGGGGCCGCCACTGAAGCTTTCTTT.

This clonotype was observed a handful of times. This chain joins TRBV10-1 and TRBJ2-5; 12 bases are a match to TRBD2. The V gene end was trimmed by 6 bases and the J gene end by 1 base; junction bases not matched to a gene: 3. CDR3 length: 15 amino acids. From germline, CDR1 is WNHNN and CDR2 SYGVQD (reference sequence). This CDR3 is CASSRTSGVQETQYF. Written as DNA, the CDR3 is TGCGCCAGCAGCCGGACTAGCGGGGTCCAAGAGACCCAGTACTTC.

The chain couples TRBV7-9 to TRBJ2-1, with 7 bases identical to TRBD2. The junction had 9 bases not matched to a gene; V was cut back by 1 base and J by 9 bases. The germline gives CDR1 SEHNR, CDR2 FQNEAQ (reference sequence). The CDR3 contains 15 residues. CDR3 protein: CASSLGGGGGLEQFF. Here the CDR3 DNA reads TGTGCCAGCAGCTTAGGGGGTGGCGGGGGTCTTGAGCAGTTCTTC.

In its sample, this clonotype was seen a few times. The CDR3 sequence is CATSGDRGPGNTIYF. As DNA, the CDR3 is TGTGCCACTTCCGGGGACAGGGGGCCTGGAAACACCATATATTTT. The chain is built from TRBV24-1 and TRBJ1-3; 12 nucleotides align to TRBD1. Germline V gene data show CDR1 as KGHDR and CDR2 as SFDVKD. Trimming cost V 10 bases and J 2 bases; bases outside gene matches: 5. The CDR3 length is 15 residues.

The chain has TRBV3-1 and TRBJ2-1; 8 bases align to TRBD2. CDR3 length: 21 amino acids. The V gene end was trimmed by 1 base and the J gene end by 5 bases; junction bases not matched to a gene: 22. CDR1 is LGHDT, CDR2 YNNKEL, per germline (reference sequence). This CDR3 is CASSQATLGFESGTSHNEQFF. The CDR3 coding sequence is TGTGCCAGCAGCCAAGCTACGCTAGGCTTCGAATCCGGGACTAGTCACAATGAGCAGTTCTTC.

This clonotype was seen more than once but under ten times. This sequence joins TRBV2 and TRBJ1-2, with 7 bases matching TRBD1. This CDR3 is 15 amino acids long. J gave up 0 bases and V 1 base, and 2 bases lay outside the gene matches. Germline V gene data show CDR1 as SNHLY and CDR2 as FYNNEI. The CDR3 loop reads CASSEVTGANYGYTF. The DNA for the CDR3 is TGTGCCAGCAGTGAAGTCACAGGGGCTAACTATGGCTACACCTTC.

This clonotype has ten or more counts. V usage is TRBV20-1 and J usage is TRBJ1-1, with a possible D match to TRBD1 (6 bases). The CDR3 consists of 15 residues. Trimming shortened V by 1 base and J by 0 bases, and 12 bases separated the two germline ends. Germline V gene sequence: CDR1 DFQATT, CDR2 SNEGSKA (reference sequence). The DNA of the CDR3 is TGCAGTGCTAGAGCGGGGGGACACCTGAACACTGAAGCTTTCTTT. As protein: CSARAGGHLNTEAFF.

Ten or more counts support this clonotype. The V call is TRBV12-3 or TRBV12-4, the J call TRBJ1-5; possible D gene TRBD1, 6 bases. There are 16 residues in the CDR3. Trimming pared 5 bases from V and 2 bases from J, leaving 16 bases between. The CDR3 reads CASSEVGGRGNQPQHF. CDR3 bases: TGTGCCAGCAGTGAAGTAGGGGGACGAGGCAATCAGCCCCAGCATTTT.

This clonotype was seen repeatedly, ten times or more. The genes are TRBV12-3 or TRBV12-4 and TRBJ1-2; unclear D gene. The CDR3 totals 13 residues. Trimming cost V 5 bases and J 0 bases, with 7 bases left between them. The CDR3 loop is CASSTRPNYGYTF. The CDR3, as DNA: TGTGCCAGCAGTACGCGCCCTAACTATGGCTACACCTTC.

This clonotype has a count of ten or more. V gene TRBV2 combines with J gene TRBJ2-7; 12 bases match TRBD2. Germline assignment: CDR1 SNHLY and CDR2 FYNNEI. Trimming removed 4 bases from V and 0 bases from J; junction bases left unmatched: 7. This CDR3 contains 17 residues. CDR3 sequence: CASSARLTSGGSYEQYF. The CDR3 DNA reads TGTGCCAGCAGTGCAAGATTGACTAGCGGGGGCTCCTACGAGCAGTACTTC.

This chain uses TRBV20-1 with TRBJ2-4; D tentatively fits TRBD1 or TRBD2 (5 bases each). CDR3 length equals 15 residues. The V and J ends lost 0 bases and 0 bases respectively, with 9 bases between them. Germline V gene sequence: CDR1 DFQATT, CDR2 SNEGSKA (reference sequence). The CDR3 protein is CSARDLGEAKNIQYF. The CDR3 coding sequence is TGCAGTGCTAGAGATCTGGGGGAAGCCAAAAACATTCAGTACTTC.

This chain links TRBV7-9 with TRBJ2-6; 8 positions agree with TRBD1. This CDR3 region has 18 residues. V dropped 5 bases and J dropped 0; count of bases not matched to a gene: 9. Germline V CDR1 and CDR2: SEHNR, FQNEAQ (reference sequence). This CDR3 is CASSVRQGLGSGANVLTF. Written as DNA, the CDR3 is TGTGCCAGCAGCGTCCGACAGGGGCTAGGCTCTGGGGCCAACGTCCTGACTTTC.

In this sample, this clonotype turned up many times. The J gene is TRBJ2-3, the V gene TRBV27; TRBD2 is a possible D gene (6 bases). Germline CDR1 reads MNHEY; CDR2 reads SMNVEV (reference sequence). This CDR3 has 16 residues. V shed 2 bases and J shed 1 base, with 13 bases lying between them. The CDR3 bases are TGTGCCAGCAGTTTAGGGCGAACGGGGGGCACAGATACGCAGTATTTT. Its translation: CASSLGRTGGTDTQYF.

This clonotype was counted a few times. A read error may account for a junction end that differs from germline. V and J are TRBV4-2 and TRBJ1-1, with D possibly matching TRBD1 (5 bases). Germline CDR1 reads LGHNA; CDR2 reads YNFKEQ. The CDR3 length is 15 residues. CDR3 region: CASSQVGTGNAEAFF. The CDR3 region has the DNA TGTGCCAGCAGCCAAGTAGGGACGGGGAACGCTGAAGCTTTCTTT.

Many counts were recorded for this clonotype. The V gene is TRBV2, the J gene TRBJ2-7; 8 nucleotides line up with TRBD2. CDR1 is SNHLY and CDR2 is FYNNEI in the germline V gene. J lost 4 bases, V lost 7 bases, and 6 bases had no gene match. This CDR3 is 13 amino acids long. CDR3 in DNA: TGTGCCAGCATCGGGACTAGTTCGTACGAGCAGTACTTC. This sequence encodes CASIGTSSYEQYF.

This clonotype was detected ten times or more. The genes are TRBV6-9 and TRBJ2-7, with D perhaps matching TRBD2 (6 bases). Germline lookup yields CDR1 MNHGY and CDR2 SVAAGI. Trimming removed 4 bases from V and 5 bases from J, with 18 bases in between. This CDR3 is built from 15 residues. The CDR3 sequence: CASSSAGPLSNEQYF. CDR3 bases: TGTGCCAGCAGTTCCGCGGGACCTCTTTCTAACGAGCAGTACTTC.

The CDR3 loop reads CSGAGTGVLGAKNIQYF. The CDR3 coding sequence is TGCAGTGGAGCCGGGACAGGGGTTTTGGGGGCCAAAAACATTCAGTACTTC. This sequence joins TRBV20-1 and TRBJ2-4, with TRBD1 identical over 10 bases. Unmatched junction bases numbered 13, after V lost 7 bases and J lost 1 base. Germline V gives CDR1 DFQATT, CDR2 SNEGSKA (reference sequence). The CDR3 loop spans 17 amino acids.

A few counts support this clonotype. CDR3 protein: CASSLIGGGDEQFF. In DNA form, the CDR3 reads TGTGCCAGCAGTTTAATCGGCGGGGGCGATGAGCAGTTCTTC. This chain uses TRBV6-5 with TRBJ2-1; TRBD2 might be the D (7 bases). Germline lookup yields CDR1 MNHEY and CDR2 SVGAGI. V lost 4 bases and J 8 bases, leaving 15 bases between the germline ends. CDR3 length equals 14 residues.

This clonotype was observed many times. The V gene is TRBV5-1, the J gene TRBJ2-7; no reliable D call. There are 12 residues in the CDR3. The ends were cut back, 0 bases at V and 5 bases at J, with 6 bases in the middle. Germline CDR1 SGHRS, CDR2 YFSETQ. CDR3 sequence: CASSLVDNEQYF. The CDR3 region has the DNA TGCGCCAGCAGCTTGGTCGACAACGAGCAGTACTTC. The variable domain in full, completed from reference TRBV5-1 and TRBJ2-7, reads KAGVTQTPRYLIKTRGQQVTLSCSPISGHRSVSWYQQTPGQGLQFLFEYFSETQRNKGNFPGRFSGRQFSNSRSEMNVSTLELGDSALYLCASSLVDNEQYFGPGTRLTVT.

This clonotype was observed at least ten times. This chain connects TRBV24-1 to TRBJ2-1; D perhaps matches TRBD2 (7 bases). This CDR3 region has 15 residues. Germline assignment: CDR1 KGHDR and CDR2 SFDVKD. The V gene lost 3 bases and the J gene lost 3 bases, with 11 bases spanning the gap. The CDR3 sequence: CATSDHRDYYNEQFF. CDR3 nucleotides: TGTGCCACCAGTGATCACAGGGACTACTACAATGAGCAGTTCTTC.

This clonotype was counted ten times or more. The chain has TRBV18 and TRBJ1-5, with TRBD1 matching 9 bases. CDR1 is KGHSH and CDR2 is LQKENI in the germline V gene. The trim removed 4 bases at V and 6 bases at J, leaving 4 bases unmatched. The CDR3 has 14 amino acids. The CDR3 sequence: CASSLQGAGQPQHF. In DNA, the CDR3 is TGTGCCAGCTCACTACAGGGGGCAGGTCAGCCCCAGCATTTT. Full variable domain (outside the CDR3, taken from reference TRBV18 and TRBJ1-5): NAGVMQNPRHLVRRRGQEARLRCSPMKGHSHVYWYRQLPEEGLKFMVYLQKENIIDESGMPKERFSAEFPKEGPSILRIQQVVRGDSAAYFCASSLQGAGQPQHFGDGTRLSIL.

In this sample, this clonotype turned up a few times. The chain is built from TRBV19 and TRBJ1-1; D is unclear. With 6 bases removed from V and 6 bases from J, the gap between germline ends came to 17 bases. Germline values: CDR1 LNHDA, CDR2 SQIVND (reference sequence). This CDR3 is built from 14 residues. The CDR3 DNA reads TGTGCCAGTAGACCGGGTCCCCCCCGGCCTGAAGCTTTCTTT. This sequence encodes CASRPGPPRPEAFF.